The text below deals with one T cell receptor beta chain. V lost 8 bases to trimming and J lost 0 bases; unmatched junction nucleotides: 6. CDR3 length equals 14 residues. Germline V CDR1 and CDR2: SNHLY, FYNNEI. TCRdb keeps only in-frame clones here, not all; method: immunoSEQ multiplex PCR. Counted here are roughly 200,000 clones, 70% to 85% occurring once; the ten biggest clones make up about 13%. This entry is derived from a study of blood T cell repertoires in COVID-19. Study-level information: T cells, B-cell-depleted T cells, or PBMCs provided the cDNA or gDNA that served as material.

J is TRBJ2-7 and V is TRBV2; 8 nucleotides match TRBD1. The receptor was derived from a human donor in a cohort sampled during active COVID-19. The sequenced sample was peripheral blood. DNA of the CDR3: TGTGCCAGCGCTCGGACAGGGACCTCCTACGAGCAGTACTTC. Protein sequence: CASARTGTSYEQYF.